This record covers a single TCR beta chain. Antigen unknown. This CDR3 is 16 amino acids long. CDR1 and CDR2 from the germline V gene are SNHLY and FYNNEI. J was trimmed by 2 bases and V by 6 bases; bases with no gene match: 9. This specimen comes from a study of PD-1 blockade in classical Hodgkin lymphoma. Measured with immunoSEQ multiplex PCR; TCRdb has only the in-frame clones, and not every one. This table holds tens of thousands of clones, about 94% found once. Regarding the study as a whole: As was reported, newly diagnosed patients showed lower baseline TCR diversity than healthy donors did.

Time point denoted: newly diagnosed, previously untreated cHL patient sample. Comparison PBMCs came from previously untreated, newly diagnosed classical Hodgkin lymphoma patients. Sample: peripheral blood mononuclear cells (PBMCs). The chain combines TRBV2 with TRBJ2-2; 7 nucleotides match TRBD2. The receptor was isolated from a human donor with classical Hodgkin lymphoma. The DNA for the CDR3 is TGTGCCAGCAGCGGGGTGGGGAGGGAAAACACCGGGGAGCTGTTTTTT. Translating it yields CASSGVGRENTGELFF.